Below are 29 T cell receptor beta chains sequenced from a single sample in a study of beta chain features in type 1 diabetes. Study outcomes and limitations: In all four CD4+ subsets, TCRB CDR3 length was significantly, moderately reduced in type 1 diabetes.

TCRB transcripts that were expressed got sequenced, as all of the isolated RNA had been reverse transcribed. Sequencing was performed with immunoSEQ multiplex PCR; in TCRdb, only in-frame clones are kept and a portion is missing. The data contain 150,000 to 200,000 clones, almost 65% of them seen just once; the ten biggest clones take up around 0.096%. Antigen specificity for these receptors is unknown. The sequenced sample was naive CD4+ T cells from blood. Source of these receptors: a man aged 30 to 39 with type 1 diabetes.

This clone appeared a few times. DNA of the CDR3: TGTGCCAGCAGCCCAGGACAGGGCCCCTATGGCTACACCTTC. This gives the protein CASSPGQGPYGYTF. The rearrangement uses TRBV9 and TRBJ1-2; the match to TRBD1 covers 8 bases. CDR1 is SGDLS and CDR2 is YYNGEE in the germline V gene. Trimming removed 4 bases from V and 4 bases from J; junction bases left unmatched: 6. The CDR3 extends over 14 amino acids.

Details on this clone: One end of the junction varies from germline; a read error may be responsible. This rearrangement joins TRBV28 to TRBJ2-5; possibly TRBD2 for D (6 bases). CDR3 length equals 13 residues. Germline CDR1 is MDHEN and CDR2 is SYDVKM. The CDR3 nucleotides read TGTGCCACCATCGGGGGACCCCCAGAGGCCCAGTACTTC. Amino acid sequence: CATIGGPPEAQYF.

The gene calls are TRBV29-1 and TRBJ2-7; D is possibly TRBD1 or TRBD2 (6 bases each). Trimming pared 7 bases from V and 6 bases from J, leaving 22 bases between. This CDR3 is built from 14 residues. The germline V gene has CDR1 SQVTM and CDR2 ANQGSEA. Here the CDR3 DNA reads TGCAGCGCGGGAGCAGGGGCCCCTTCCGCCGAGCAGTACTTC. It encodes CSAGAGAPSAEQYF.

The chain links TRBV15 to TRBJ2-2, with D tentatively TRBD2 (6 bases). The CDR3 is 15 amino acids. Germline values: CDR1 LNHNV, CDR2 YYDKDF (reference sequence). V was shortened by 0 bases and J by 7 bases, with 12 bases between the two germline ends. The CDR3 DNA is TGTGCCACCAGCAGAGAGGCGGGGTGGCGCGGGGAGCTGTTTTTT. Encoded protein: CATSREAGWRGELFF.

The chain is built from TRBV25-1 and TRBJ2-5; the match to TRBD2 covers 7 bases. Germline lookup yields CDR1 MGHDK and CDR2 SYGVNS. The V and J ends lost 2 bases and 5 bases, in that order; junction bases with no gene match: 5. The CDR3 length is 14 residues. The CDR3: CASSETGEGETQYF. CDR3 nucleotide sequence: TGTGCCAGCAGTGAAACGGGGGAGGGGGAGACCCAGTACTTC.

CDR3 nucleotides: TGTGCCAGCAGCTCCGGGAGGGGCACTCAGCCCCAGCATTTT. Translating it yields CASSSGRGTQPQHF. The chain employs TRBV7-2 and TRBJ1-5, with a possible D match to TRBD1 (5 bases). The CDR3 has 14 residues. From germline, CDR1 is SGHTA and CDR2 FQGNSA. Trimming pared 4 bases from V and 6 bases from J, leaving 13 bases between.

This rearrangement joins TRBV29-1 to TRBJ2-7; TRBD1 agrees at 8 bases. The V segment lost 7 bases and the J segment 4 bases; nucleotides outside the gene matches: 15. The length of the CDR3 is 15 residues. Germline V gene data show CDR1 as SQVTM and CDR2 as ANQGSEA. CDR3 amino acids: CSASTGGTGPYEQYF. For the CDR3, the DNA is TGCAGCGCCTCCACAGGGGGGACCGGGCCTTACGAGCAGTACTTC.

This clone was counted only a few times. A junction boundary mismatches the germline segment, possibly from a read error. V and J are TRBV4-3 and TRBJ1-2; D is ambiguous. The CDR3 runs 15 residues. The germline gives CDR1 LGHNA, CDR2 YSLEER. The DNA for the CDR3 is TGCGCCAGCAGACAAGGGCAGGAGCCCATATATGGCTACACCTTC. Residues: CASRQGQEPIYGYTF.

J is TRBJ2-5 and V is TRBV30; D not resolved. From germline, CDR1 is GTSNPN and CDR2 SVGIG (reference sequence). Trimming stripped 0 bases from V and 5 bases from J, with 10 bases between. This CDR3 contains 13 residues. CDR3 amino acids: CAWSVLDAETQYF. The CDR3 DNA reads TGTGCCTGGAGTGTACTGGACGCCGAGACCCAGTACTTC.

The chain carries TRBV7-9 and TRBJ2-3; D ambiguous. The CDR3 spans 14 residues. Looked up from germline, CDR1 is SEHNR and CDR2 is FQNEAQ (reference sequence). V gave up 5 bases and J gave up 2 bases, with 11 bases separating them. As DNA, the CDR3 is TGTGCCAGCAGCCCCGGTACATCCACAGATACGCAGTATTTT. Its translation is CASSPGTSTDTQYF.

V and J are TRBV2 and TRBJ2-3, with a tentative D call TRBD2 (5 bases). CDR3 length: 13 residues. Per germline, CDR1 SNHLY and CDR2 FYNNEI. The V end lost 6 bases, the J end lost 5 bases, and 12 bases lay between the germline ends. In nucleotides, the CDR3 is TGTGCCAGCAGCGCGCAGGCGGGAGATACGCAGTATTTT. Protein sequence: CASSAQAGDTQYF.

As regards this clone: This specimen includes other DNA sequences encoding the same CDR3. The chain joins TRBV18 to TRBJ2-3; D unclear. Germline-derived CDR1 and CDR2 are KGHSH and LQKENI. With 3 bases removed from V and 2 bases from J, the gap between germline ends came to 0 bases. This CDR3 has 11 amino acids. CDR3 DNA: TGTGCCAGCTCACCCACAGATACGCAGTATTTT. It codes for CASSPTDTQYF.

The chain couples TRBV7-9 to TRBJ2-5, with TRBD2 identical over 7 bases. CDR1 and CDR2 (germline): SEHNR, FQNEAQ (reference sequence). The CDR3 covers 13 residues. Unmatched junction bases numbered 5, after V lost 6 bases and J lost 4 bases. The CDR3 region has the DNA TGTGCCAGCAGTTCTAGCGGTCGAGAGACCCAGTACTTC. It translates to CASSSSGRETQYF.

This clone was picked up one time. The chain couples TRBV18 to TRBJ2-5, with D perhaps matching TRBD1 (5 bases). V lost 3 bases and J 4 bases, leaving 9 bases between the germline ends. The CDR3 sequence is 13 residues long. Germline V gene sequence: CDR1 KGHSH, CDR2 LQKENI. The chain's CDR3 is CASSPQGGETQYF. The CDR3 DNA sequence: TGTGCCAGCTCACCTCAGGGTGGAGAGACCCAGTACTTC.

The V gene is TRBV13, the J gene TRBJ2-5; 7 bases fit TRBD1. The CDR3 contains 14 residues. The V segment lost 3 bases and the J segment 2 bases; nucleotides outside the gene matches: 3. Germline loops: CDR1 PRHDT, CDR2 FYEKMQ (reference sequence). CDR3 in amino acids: CASSLTGPQETQYF. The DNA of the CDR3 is TGTGCCAGCAGCTTGACAGGGCCTCAAGAGACCCAGTACTTC.

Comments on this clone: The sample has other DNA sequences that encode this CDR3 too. The CDR3 sequence is CASSVALNTEAFF. DNA of the CDR3: TGTGCCAGCAGCGTAGCTCTGAACACTGAAGCTTTCTTT. The rearrangement joins TRBV9 to TRBJ1-1; unclear D gene. The CDR3 extends over 13 amino acids. V lost 0 bases to trimming and J lost 0 bases, with 3 bases between them. Germline lookup yields CDR1 SGDLS and CDR2 YYNGEE.

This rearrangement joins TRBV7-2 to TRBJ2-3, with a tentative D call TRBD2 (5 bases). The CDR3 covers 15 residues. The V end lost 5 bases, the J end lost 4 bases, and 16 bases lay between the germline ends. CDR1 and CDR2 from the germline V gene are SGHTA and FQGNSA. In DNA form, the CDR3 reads TGTGCCAGCAGCCCGCGGGCTTTGGCATCAGATACGCAGTATTTT. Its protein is CASSPRALASDTQYF.

CDR3 sequence (DNA): TGCAGCGTCGACAGGGTAAGCGGTACGCAGTATTTT. Translating gives CSVDRVSGTQYF. The genes are TRBV29-1 and TRBJ2-3; the match to TRBD1 covers 7 bases. The CDR3 is made up of 12 amino acids. J was trimmed by 8 bases and V by 6 bases; bases with no gene match: 8. Germline V gives CDR1 SQVTM, CDR2 ANQGSEA.

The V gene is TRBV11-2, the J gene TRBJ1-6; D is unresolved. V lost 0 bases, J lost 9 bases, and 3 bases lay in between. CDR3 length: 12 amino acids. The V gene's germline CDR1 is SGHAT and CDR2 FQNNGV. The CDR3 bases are TGTGCCAGCAGCTTAGAAAGTTCACCCCTCCACTTT. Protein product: CASSLESSPLHF.

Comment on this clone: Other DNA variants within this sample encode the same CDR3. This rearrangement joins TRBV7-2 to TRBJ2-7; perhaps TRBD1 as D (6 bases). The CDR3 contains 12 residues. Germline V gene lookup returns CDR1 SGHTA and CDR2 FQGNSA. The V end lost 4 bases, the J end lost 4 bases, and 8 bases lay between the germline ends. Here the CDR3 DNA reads TGTGCCAGCAGCTCCCAGGGGTACGAGCAGTACTTC. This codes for CASSSQGYEQYF.

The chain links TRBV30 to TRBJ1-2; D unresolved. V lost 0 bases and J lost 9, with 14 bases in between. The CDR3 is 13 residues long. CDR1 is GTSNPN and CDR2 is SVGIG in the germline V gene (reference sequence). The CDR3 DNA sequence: TGTGCCTGGAGTGTACAATCGAGCACCCGCTACACCTTC. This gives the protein CAWSVQSSTRYTF.

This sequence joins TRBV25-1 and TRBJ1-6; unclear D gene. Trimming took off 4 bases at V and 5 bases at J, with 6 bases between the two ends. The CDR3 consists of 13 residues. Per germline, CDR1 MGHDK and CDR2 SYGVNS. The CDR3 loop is CASSALDNSPLHF. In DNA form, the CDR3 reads TGTGCCAGCAGTGCGCTTGATAATTCACCCCTCCACTTT.

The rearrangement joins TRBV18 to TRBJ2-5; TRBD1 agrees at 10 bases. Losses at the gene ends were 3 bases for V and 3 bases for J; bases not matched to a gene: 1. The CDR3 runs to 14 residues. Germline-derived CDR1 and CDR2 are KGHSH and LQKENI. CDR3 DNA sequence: TGTGCCAGCTCACCTGGGACAGGGGAAGAGACCCAGTACTTC. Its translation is CASSPGTGEETQYF.

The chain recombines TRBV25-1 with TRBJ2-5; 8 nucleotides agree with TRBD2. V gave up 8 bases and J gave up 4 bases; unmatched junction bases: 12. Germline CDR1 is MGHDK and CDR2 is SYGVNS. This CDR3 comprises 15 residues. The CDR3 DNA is TGTGCCAGCCGCCAGGGCGGGGGGCCGGTAGAGACCCAGTACTTC. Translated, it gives CASRQGGGPVETQYF.

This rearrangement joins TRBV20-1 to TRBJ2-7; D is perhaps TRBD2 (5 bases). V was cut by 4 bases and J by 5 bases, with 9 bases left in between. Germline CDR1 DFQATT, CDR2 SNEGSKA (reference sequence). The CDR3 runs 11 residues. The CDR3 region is CSATWENEQYF. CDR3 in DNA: TGCAGTGCTACTTGGGAGAACGAGCAGTACTTC.

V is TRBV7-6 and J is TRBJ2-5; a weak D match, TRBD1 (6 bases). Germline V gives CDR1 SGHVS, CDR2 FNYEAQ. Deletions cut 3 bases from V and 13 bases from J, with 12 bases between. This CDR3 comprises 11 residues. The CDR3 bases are TGTGCCAGCAGCTTCGGACAGTCTCTGTACTTC. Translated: CASSFGQSLYF.

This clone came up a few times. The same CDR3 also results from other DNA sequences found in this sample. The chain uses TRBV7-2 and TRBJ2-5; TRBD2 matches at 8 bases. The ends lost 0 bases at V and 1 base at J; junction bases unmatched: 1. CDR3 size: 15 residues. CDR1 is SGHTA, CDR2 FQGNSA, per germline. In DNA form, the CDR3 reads TGTGCCAGCAGCTTAGCGCTAGCGGGCCAAGAGACCCAGTACTTC. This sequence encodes CASSLALAGQETQYF.

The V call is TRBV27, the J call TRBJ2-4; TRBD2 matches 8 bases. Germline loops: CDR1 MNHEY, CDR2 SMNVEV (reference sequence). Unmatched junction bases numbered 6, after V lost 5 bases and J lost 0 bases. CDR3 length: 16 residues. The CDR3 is CASSPGGEQAKNIQYF. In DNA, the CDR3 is TGTGCCAGCAGTCCCGGGGGGGAACAAGCCAAAAACATTCAGTACTTC.

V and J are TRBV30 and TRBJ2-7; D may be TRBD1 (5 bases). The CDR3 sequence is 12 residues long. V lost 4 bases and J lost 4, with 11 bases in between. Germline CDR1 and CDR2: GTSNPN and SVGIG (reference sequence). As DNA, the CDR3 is TGTGCCTGGAACCTTCAGGGTTACGAGCAGTACTTC. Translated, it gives CAWNLQGYEQYF.